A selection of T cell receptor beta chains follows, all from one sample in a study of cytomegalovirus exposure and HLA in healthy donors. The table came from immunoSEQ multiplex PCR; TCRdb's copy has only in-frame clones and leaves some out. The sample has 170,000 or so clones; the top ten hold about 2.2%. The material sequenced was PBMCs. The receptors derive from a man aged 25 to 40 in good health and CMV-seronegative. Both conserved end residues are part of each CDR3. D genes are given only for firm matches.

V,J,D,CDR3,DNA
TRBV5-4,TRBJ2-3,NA,CASSLSKSTDTQYF,TGTGCCAGCAGCTTAAGCAAGAGCACAGATACGCAGTATTTT
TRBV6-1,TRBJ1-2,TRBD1,CASSYQDRANYGYTF,TGTGCCAGCAGCTATCAGGACAGGGCTAACTATGGCTACACCTTC
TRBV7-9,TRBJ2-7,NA,CASSLQTYEQYF,TGTGCCAGCAGCTTACAGACATACGAGCAGTACTTC
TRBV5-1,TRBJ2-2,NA,CASSFRGTGELFF,TGCGCCAGCAGCTTCCGGGGTACCGGGGAGCTGTTTTTT
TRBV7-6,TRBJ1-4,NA,CASSLVARGSNEKLFF,TGTGCCAGCAGCTTAGTAGCGCGAGGCAGTAATGAAAAACTGTTTTTT
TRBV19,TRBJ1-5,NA,CASSIGRYQPQHF,TGTGCCAGTAGTATTGGGCGTTATCAGCCCCAGCATTTT
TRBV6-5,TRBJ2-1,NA,CASSYDRYNEQFF,TGTGCCAGCAGTTATGACAGATACAATGAGCAGTTCTTC
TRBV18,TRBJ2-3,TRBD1,CASSPFQLTRTGFTDTQYF,TGTGCCAGCTCACCATTTCAGCTTACCCGGACAGGGTTCACAGATACGCAGTATTTT
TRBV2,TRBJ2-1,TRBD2,CASGKLAGGPYDEQFF,TGTGCCAGCGGCAAACTAGCGGGAGGACCCTATGATGAGCAGTTCTTC
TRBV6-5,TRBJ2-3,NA,CASSYSTADTDTQYF,TGTGCCAGCAGTTACTCGACTGCGGACACAGATACGCAGTATTTT
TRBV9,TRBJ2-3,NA,CASSALSTDTQYF,TGTGCCAGCAGCGCCCTCTCCACAGATACGCAGTATTTT
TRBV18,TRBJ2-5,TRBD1,CASSQVSGTGGQETQYF,TGTGCCAGCTCTCAAGTCTCCGGGACAGGGGGCCAAGAGACCCAGTACTTC
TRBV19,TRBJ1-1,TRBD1,CASSPGQGMNTEAFF,TGTGCCAGTAGTCCCGGACAGGGAATGAACACTGAAGCTTTCTTT
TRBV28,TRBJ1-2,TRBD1,CASSWTGKAKGYTF,TGTGCCAGCAGTTGGACAGGGAAGGCGAAAGGCTACACCTTC
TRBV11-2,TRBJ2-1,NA,CASSLSGNDYNEQFF,TGTGCCAGCAGCCTTAGCGGAAATGACTACAATGAGCAGTTCTTC
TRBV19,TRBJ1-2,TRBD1,CASRRVGGTGGAYSHYFHGYTF,TGTGCCAGTAGGAGGGTTGGGGGGACAGGGGGAGCCTACTCGCATTACTTTCATGGCTACACCTTC
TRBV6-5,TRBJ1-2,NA,CASRQGGANYGYTF,TGTGCCAGCAGACAAGGGGGGGCTAACTATGGCTACACCTTC
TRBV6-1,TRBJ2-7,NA,CASSRRERNYEQYF,TGTGCCAGCAGCCGCCGGGAGAGGAACTACGAGCAGTACTTC
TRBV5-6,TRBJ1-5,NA,CASSSNRVNQPQHF,TGTGCCAGCAGCTCCAACCGGGTCAATCAGCCCCAGCATTTT
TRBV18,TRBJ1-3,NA,CASSPPGAAGNTIYF,TGTGCCAGCTCACCACCAGGGGCGGCTGGAAACACCATATATTTT
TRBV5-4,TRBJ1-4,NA,CASSSFGGRRLFF,TGTGCCAGCAGCTCCTTCGGGGGGCGCAGACTGTTTTTT
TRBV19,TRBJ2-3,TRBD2,CASSIEVAGGLNAADTQYF,TGTGCCAGTAGTATAGAGGTAGCGGGAGGGCTCAACGCCGCAGATACGCAGTATTTT
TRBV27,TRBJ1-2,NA,CASRTGVKYGYTF,TGTGCCAGCAGAACGGGGGTAAAGTATGGCTACACCTTC
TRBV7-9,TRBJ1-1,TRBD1,CASSRTGEAFF,TGTGCCAGCAGCCGGACAGGTGAAGCTTTCTTT
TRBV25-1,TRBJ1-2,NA,CASSESYLYGYTF,TGTGCCAGCAGTGAGTCCTACCTCTATGGCTACACCTTC
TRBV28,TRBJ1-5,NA,CASRLYRGNQPQHF,TGTGCCAGCAGGTTGTATCGGGGCAATCAGCCCCAGCATTTT
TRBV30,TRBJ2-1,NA,CAWSLGGEQFF,TGTGCCTGGAGTCTAGGAGGTGAGCAGTTCTTC
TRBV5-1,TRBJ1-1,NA,CASSFYSGYTEAFF,TGCGCCAGCAGCTTCTACAGTGGCTACACTGAAGCTTTCTTT
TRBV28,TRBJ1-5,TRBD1,CASRRDRYQPQHF,TGTGCCAGCAGACGGGACAGATATCAGCCCCAGCATTTT
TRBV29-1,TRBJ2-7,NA,CSVALNYEQYF,TGCAGCGTTGCACTAAACTACGAGCAGTACTTC
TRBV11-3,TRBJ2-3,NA,CASSQMTGPDTQYF,TGTGCCAGCAGCCAAATGACAGGACCGGATACGCAGTATTTT
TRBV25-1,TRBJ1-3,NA,CASQQAGVNSGNTIYF,TGTGCCAGTCAACAGGCTGGAGTCAACTCTGGAAACACCATATATTTT
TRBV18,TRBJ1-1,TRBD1,CASSQGGPRDTEAFF,TGTGCCAGCTCACAAGGGGGCCCTCGGGACACTGAAGCTTTCTTT
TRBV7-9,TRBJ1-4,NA,CASSLTGSAVREKLFF,TGTGCCAGCAGCTTAACAGGGTCGGCGGTCCGGGAAAAACTGTTTTTT
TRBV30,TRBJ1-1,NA,CAWSVRLNTEAFF,TGTGCCTGGAGTGTACGGTTGAACACTGAAGCTTTCTTT
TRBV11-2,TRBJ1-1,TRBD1,CASSFVAGTGNTEAFF,TGTGCCAGCAGCTTCGTTGCCGGGACAGGGAACACTGAAGCTTTCTTT